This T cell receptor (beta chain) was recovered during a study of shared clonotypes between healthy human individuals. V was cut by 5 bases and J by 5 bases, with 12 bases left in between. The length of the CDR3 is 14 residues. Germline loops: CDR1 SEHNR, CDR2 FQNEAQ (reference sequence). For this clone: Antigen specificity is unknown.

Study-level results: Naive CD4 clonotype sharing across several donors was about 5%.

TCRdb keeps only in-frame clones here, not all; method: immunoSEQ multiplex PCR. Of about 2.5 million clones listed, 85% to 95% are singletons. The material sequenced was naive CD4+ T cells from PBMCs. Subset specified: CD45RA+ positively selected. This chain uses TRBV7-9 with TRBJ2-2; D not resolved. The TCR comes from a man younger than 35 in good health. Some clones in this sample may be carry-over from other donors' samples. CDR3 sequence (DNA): TGTGCCAGCAGCCCAAACGGCGGAACCGGGGAGCTGTTTTTT. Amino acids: CASSPNGGTGELFF.